Included here is one T cell receptor beta chain sequence, with context. Its antigen is unidentified. The data were obtained in a study of cytotoxic CD8 clonotypes in ibrutinib-treated CLL. Assay used: immunoSEQ multiplex PCR; TCRdb lists only in-frame clones, some missing. The sample lists roughly 130,000 clones, approximately 80% occurring once. Study-level results: Having risen at ibrutinib response, clonality had fallen back toward baseline by progression. While tracking circulating CD8+ T-cell counts, baseline clonality exceeded that of age-matched healthy donors.

Trimming cost V 4 bases and J 0 bases, with 22 bases left between them. The CDR3 covers 19 residues. Germline CDR1 and CDR2: SGHDT and YYEEEE. The chain joins TRBV5-6 to TRBJ1-4; D is possibly TRBD1 (6 bases). Sequenced here: PBMCs, sampled after 12 months of ibrutinib treatment. This receptor was identified in a human donor with chronic lymphocytic leukemia. Here the CDR3 DNA reads TGTGCCAGCAGCCAACCAGGACAGACCCAAATCTCAACTAATGAAAAACTGTTTTTT. As protein: CASSQPGQTQISTNEKLFF.